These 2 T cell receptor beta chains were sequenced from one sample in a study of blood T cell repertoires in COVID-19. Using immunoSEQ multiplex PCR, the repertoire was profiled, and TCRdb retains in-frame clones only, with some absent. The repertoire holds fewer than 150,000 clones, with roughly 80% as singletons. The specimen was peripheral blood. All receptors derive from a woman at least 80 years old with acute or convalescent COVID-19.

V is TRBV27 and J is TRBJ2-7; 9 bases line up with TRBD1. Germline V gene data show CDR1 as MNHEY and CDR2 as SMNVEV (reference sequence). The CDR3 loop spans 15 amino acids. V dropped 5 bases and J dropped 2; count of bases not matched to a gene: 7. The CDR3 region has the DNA TGTGCCAGCAGTCCAGGGACAGGGTTCACCTACGAGCAGTACTTC. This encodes CASSPGTGFTYEQYF.

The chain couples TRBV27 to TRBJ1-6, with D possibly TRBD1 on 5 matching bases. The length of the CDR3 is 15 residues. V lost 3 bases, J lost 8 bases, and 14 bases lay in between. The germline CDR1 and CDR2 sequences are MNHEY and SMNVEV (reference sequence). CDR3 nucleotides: TGTGCCAGCAGTTTGGGGGGGGAGGAATATTCACCCCTCCACTTT. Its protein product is CASSLGGEEYSPLHF.